This T cell receptor (beta chain) appears in the sequencing data of a study of T-cell memory formation after mild COVID-19. In the study overall: Across donors, TCR clusters were largely donor specific. The study, taken as a whole, reports: Most CD4+ clones that shrank were in CM and EM, while CD8+ ones turned up in EMRA.

It was 5'RACE with constant-segment primers that produced the TCR alpha and TCR beta cDNA libraries, which carried sample barcodes and UMIs. MiXCR, applied by TCRdb to the 5' RACE reads, yields one record per CDR3 protein. In the table there are fewer than 350,000 distinct CDR3 sequences, 15% to 20% of which are singletons. This clonotype has only a few counts. Its antigen is still unknown. This receptor was taken from a man aged 18 to 29 who had mild COVID-19 (a few samples of this study predate the infection). Cell type and time point are not known. The sequenced material came from PBMCs or a T cell subset sorted from them (not recorded which).

CDR3 bases: TGCGCCAGCAGCTTTACTGGTGGAACAGGCGGGCGCACTGAAGCTTTCTTT. Translation gives CASSFTGGTGGRTEAFF. The rearrangement joins TRBV5-1 to TRBJ1-1; D might be TRBD1 (5 bases). Germline assignment: CDR1 SGHRS and CDR2 YFSETQ. The length of the CDR3 is 17 residues. Trimming pared 2 bases from V and 4 bases from J, leaving 21 bases between.